This entry describes one T cell receptor beta chain. Germline V gives CDR1 MNHEY, CDR2 SVGAGI. The trim removed 4 bases at V and 7 bases at J, leaving 9 bases unmatched. This CDR3 has 16 amino acids. The data originate from a study of blood T cell repertoires in COVID-19. Measured with immunoSEQ multiplex PCR; TCRdb has only the in-frame clones, and not every one. The sample consists of about 81,000 clones, approximately 80% of them appearing once. The gene calls are TRBV6-5 and TRBJ2-1; 11 bases line up with TRBD1. Sequencing used peripheral blood. The source is a human donor in a cohort sampled during active COVID-19. The CDR3 nucleotides read TGTGCCAGCAGTTGGCGGACAGGGGGCGCGAGTAATGAGCAGTTCTTC. As protein: CASSWRTGGASNEQFF.